The TCR delta chain described here comes from a study of γδ T cells in repeated Plasmodium falciparum infection. Study-wide background: Over about 640 days, donors received four mosquito-bite P. falciparum NF54 infections. Each infection was followed by sampling at 21 days, plus baseline and some pre-infection draws. Study-wide points: Repeated controlled infections reportedly drove waves of new clonotype selection in Vdelta2-negative, mostly Vdelta1+, gammadelta repertoires.

This clone was seen a handful of times. What it binds is not known. Since a far larger clone is one base different, this is likely a read error. The same CDR3 is also encoded by other DNA sequences in this sample. Trimming pared 3 bases from V and 1 base from J, leaving 27 bases between. Germline lookup yields CDR1 TSWWSYY and CDR2 QGS. The CDR3 contains 20 residues. Flow sorting of PBMC yielded separate Vgamma9/Vdelta2+ and Vdelta2-negative gammadelta T cell populations for bulk repertoire analysis. TCRdb re-called the multiplex PCR reads via CATT. The data show tens of thousands of delta-chain clones, with 0.8% to 1% seen just once and 9.6% held by the top ten.

The chain carries TRDV1 and TRDJ1; D is perhaps TRDD3 (6 bases). The J gene, absent from TCRdb, was called here by matching the DNA to germline. The sequence derives from a pool of human donors (malaria-infected and uninfected, not separated). The sequencing sample was made of gamma-delta T cells from blood. CDR3 DNA: TGTGCTCTTGGGGATGAGTCACTTACGGGGGACACGCGTAGCACCGATAAACTCATCTTT. This translates into CALGDESLTGDTRSTDKLIF.